The subject of this entry is one T cell receptor beta chain. Its specificity is unknown. Sequence at one end of the junction differs from germline and may be a read error. Described time point: newly diagnosed GD, antithyroid drugs for less than 3 months. PBMC RNA was the source of the TCR library. This record comes from a study of regulatory T cells in long-lasting Graves disease. HTBI primers from iRepertoire and Arm-PCR of CDR3 regions yielded the TCR beta libraries. TCRdb recomputed calls from the multiplex PCR reads with MiXCR, one row per CDR3 protein. The sample carries around 500,000 distinct CDR3 sequences, 16% recorded once. This CDR3 has 15 residues. Germline V gene sequence: CDR1 SEHNR, CDR2 FQNEAQ (reference sequence). General study results and limits: Compared with new cases, persistent Graves' patients showed reduced TCR diversity.

These data were likewise used in another study, on T cells in Graves' hyperthyroidism and ophthalmopathy. This second study notes: Disease duration under 2 months; hyperthyroidism patients were aged 18 to 65.

The chain couples TRBV7-9 to TRBJ2-3; D is unclear. Sequencing was performed on peripheral blood mononuclear cells (PBMCs), taken at new diagnosis, from a patient treated with antithyroid drugs. The clonotype was recovered from a woman aged 35 to 59 with Graves disease. Written as DNA, the CDR3 is TGTGCCAGCAGTTTAGACTCGGCTGGAACAGATACGCAGTATTTT. Amino acids: CASSLDSAGTDTQYF.